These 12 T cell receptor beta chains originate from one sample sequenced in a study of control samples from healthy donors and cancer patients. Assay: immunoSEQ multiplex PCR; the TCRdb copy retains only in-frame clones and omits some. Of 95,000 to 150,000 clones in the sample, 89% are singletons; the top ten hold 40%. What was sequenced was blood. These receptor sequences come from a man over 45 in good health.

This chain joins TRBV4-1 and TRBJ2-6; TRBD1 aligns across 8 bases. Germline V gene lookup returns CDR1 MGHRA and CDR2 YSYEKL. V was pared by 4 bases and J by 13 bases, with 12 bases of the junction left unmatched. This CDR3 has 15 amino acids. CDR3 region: CASSPADRDGVVLTF. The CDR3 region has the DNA TGCGCCAGCAGCCCCGCGGACAGGGACGGGGTGGTCCTGACTTTC.

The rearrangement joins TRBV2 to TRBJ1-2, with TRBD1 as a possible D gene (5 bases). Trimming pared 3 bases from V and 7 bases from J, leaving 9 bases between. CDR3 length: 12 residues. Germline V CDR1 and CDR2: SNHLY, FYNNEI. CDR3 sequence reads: CASSEGRAGYTF. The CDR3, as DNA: TGTGCCAGCAGTGAGGGCAGGGCTGGCTACACCTTC.

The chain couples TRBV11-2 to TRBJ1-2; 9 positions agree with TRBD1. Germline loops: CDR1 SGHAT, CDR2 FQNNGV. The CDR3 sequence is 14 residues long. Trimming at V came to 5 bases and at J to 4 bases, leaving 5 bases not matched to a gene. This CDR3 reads CASSPGQGIYGYTF. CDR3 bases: TGTGCCAGCAGCCCGGGACAGGGCATCTATGGCTACACCTTC. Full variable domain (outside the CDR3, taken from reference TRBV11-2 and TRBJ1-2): EAGVAQSPRYKIIEKRQSVAFWCNPISGHATLYWYQQILGQGPKLLIQFQNNGVVDDSQLPKDRFSAERLKGVDSTLKIQPAKLEDSAVYLCASSPGQGIYGYTFGSGTRLTVV.

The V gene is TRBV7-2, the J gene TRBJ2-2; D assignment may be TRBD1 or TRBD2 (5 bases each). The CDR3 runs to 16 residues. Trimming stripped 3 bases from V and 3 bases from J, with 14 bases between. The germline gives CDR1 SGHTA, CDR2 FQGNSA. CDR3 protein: CASSFTRGSDTGELFF. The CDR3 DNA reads TGTGCCAGCAGCTTTACCCGGGGCTCAGACACCGGGGAGCTGTTTTTT. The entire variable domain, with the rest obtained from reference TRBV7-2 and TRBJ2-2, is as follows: GAGVSQSPSNKVTEKGKDVELRCDPISGHTALYWYRQSLGQGLEFLIYFQGNSAPDKSGLPSDRFSAERTGGSVSTLTIQRTQQEDSAVYLCASSFTRGSDTGELFFGEGSRLTVL.

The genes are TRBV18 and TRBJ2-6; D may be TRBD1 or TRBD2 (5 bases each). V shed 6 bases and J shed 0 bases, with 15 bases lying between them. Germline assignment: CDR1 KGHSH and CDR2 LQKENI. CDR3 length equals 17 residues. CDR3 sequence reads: CASSREGVYSGANVLTF. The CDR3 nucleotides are TGTGCCAGCTCCCGGGAAGGGGTCTACTCTGGGGCCAACGTCCTGACTTTC.

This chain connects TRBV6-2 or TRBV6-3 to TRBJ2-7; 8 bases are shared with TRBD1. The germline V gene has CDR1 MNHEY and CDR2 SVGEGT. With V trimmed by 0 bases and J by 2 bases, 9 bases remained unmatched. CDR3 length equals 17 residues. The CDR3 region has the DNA TGTGCCAGCAGTTACTCCCCTGACAGGGGCCTTACCTACGAGCAGTACTTC. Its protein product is CASSYSPDRGLTYEQYF.

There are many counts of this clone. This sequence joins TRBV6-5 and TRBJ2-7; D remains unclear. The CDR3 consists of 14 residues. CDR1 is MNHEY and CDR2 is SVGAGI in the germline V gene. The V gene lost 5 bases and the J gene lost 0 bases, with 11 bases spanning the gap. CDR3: CASSTGYYSYEQYF. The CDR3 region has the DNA TGTGCCAGCAGTACCGGGTACTACTCCTACGAGCAGTACTTC.

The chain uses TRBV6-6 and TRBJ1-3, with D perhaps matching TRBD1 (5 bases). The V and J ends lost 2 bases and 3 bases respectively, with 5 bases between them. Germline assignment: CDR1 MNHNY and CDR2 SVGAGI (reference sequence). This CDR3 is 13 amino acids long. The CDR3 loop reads CASSYDSGNTIYF. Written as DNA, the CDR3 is TGTGCCAGCAGTTACGACAGTGGAAACACCATATATTTT.

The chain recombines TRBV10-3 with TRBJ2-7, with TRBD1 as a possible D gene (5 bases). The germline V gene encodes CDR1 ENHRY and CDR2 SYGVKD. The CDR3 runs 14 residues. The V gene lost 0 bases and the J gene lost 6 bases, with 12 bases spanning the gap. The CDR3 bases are TGTGCCATCAGTGAGTCGAAAAGGGGCTCCGAGCAGTACTTC. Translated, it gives CAISESKRGSEQYF.

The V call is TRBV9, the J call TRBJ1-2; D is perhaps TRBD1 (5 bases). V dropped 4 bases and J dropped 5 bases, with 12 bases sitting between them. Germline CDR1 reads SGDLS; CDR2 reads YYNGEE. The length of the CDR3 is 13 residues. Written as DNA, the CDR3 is TGTGCCAGCAGCCGCGGGGGAGGTTATGGCTACACCTTC. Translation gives CASSRGGGYGYTF.

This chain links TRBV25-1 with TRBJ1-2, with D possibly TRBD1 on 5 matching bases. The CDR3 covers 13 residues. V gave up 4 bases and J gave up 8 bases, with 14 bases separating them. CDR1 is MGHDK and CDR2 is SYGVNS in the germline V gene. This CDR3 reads CASSAYSEGGYTF. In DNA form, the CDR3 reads TGTGCCAGCAGTGCTTACTCAGAGGGGGGCTACACCTTC.

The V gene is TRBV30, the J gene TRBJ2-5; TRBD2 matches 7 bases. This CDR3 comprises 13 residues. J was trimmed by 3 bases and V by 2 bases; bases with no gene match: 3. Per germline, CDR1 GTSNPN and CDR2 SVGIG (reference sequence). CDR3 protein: CAWSSGLEETQYF. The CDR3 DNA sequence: TGTGCCTGGAGTTCAGGACTAGAAGAGACCCAGTACTTC.